This TCR beta chain was obtained from a study of T cell responses to AZD1222 COVID-19 vaccine (dated by TCRdb to about 2021). Turning to the overall study: A total of 233 trial participants underwent TCR sequencing, of whom under 220 had received two doses of AZD1222 and roughly 26 had received two doses of the MenACWY control vaccine. Trial participants were enrolled by age into 18-55, 56-69 and 70-plus year subgroups, with around 150, 28 and 57 TCR-sequenced participants respectively. Paper-wide results and their limitations: The vaccine-associated CD4 TCRs covered the entire spike protein, and the dominant responses fell in regions 160-218 and 743-854. Most participants were white British and females outnumbered males, and the authors suggested that clonal diversity may have been underestimated. Conclusions about previously exposed vaccinees are limited because only a handful of AZD1222 recipients were SARS-CoV-2 seropositive at baseline. After two AZD1222 doses, both the breadth and the depth of spike-specific TCRs were significantly higher than at day 0 and than in MenACWY recipients. Because no day 14 peak-response samples were available, the repertoires could be characterized only after the peak T cell response. Reportedly, almost half of the unique spike-specific TCRs recognized epitopes lying outside the regions that are mutated in the B.1.351 and B.1.1.7 variants. The 56-69-year group was small, and its depth increase did not reach significance, likely because of low power.

The CDR3 regions of human TCRbeta chains were analyzed by immunosequencing. As for the authors' bioinformatics: TCRs in the repertoires were compared against a reference library of SARS-CoV-2-specific TCRs that had been generated with the MIRA antigen-specificity platform. Breadth was defined as the fraction of unique TCRs that were SARS-CoV-2-associated. Depth was defined as the fraction of total T cells that were SARS-CoV-2-associated. Using the MIRA data, each spike-specific TCR was mapped to the spike region that the TCR reacts to and placed in a CD4 or CD8 class. Log10-transformed breadth and depth values were compared by one-way ANOVA with Sidak's multiple comparisons tests. This is the immuneACCESS table as TCRdb keeps it, with only in-frame sequences that have V and J called. A part of the clones is gone; compared with another copy, unresolved V genes explain less than half, and the rest is unexplained. Clone size and V and J calls were adopted from that table, with D and trimming inferred from the DNA. Within this sample are tens of thousands of clones, with approximately 89% of them counted one time only. The ten biggest clones cover around 5.5% of the sample.

The sample's time point label is to be understood as: baseline before first vaccination. The label giving this sample's treatment or condition can be read as: meningococcal conjugate vaccine given as trial control. Samples from vaccinated people were obtained from the UK trials COV001 and COV002, which included a single-blind randomized controlled phase 2/3 trial of AZD1222 (ChAdOx1 nCoV-19) in healthy adults. For TCRbeta chain sequencing, PBMC samples from trial participants were taken at day 0 and at day 28 after the second dose. CDR1 and CDR2 were assigned from the germline V gene as SQVTM and ANQGSEA. From the cysteine up to the phenylalanine, the CDR3 has a length of 13 residues. Just CDR3 DNA is preserved here, 39 bases in frame from base 1. V loses 3 bases of germline sequence and J loses 0 bases, and the interval between the two ends is 5 bases. Points on this clone: The antigen this receptor binds is unknown. No much larger clone is present one base from it, and per-base qualities are unavailable.

The sequence links TRBV29-1 to TRBJ1-4, with the D gene not clear enough to name. The sequencing used peripheral blood, collected on day 0 of MenACWY control vaccination. The source of this sequence is an adult in good health. The DNA sequence is as follows: TGCAGCGTTGAGGGCCCAACTAATGAAAAACTGTTTTTT. Translation gives CSVEGPTNEKLFF.